The text below deals with one T cell receptor beta chain. This clonotype has more than one count but fewer than ten. What antigen it recognizes has not been identified. Qualities for individual bases were not recorded, and no much larger clone is one base off. The entry originates in a study of T-cell reconstitution after alpha-beta-depleted transplantation in children (dated by TCRdb to about 2016). About the full investigation: T-cell immune reconstitution after TCRalphabeta/CD19-depleted allogeneic hematopoietic cell transplantation in children was quantitatively tracked in the study by means of TCR repertoire profiling.

After removal of 4 bases from V and 4 bases from J, the junction retains 4 bases not matched to a gene. From the cysteine up to the phenylalanine, the CDR3 has a length of 15 residues. Only CDR3 DNA remains: 45 bases, in frame from the first base. The germline V gene sets CDR1 to MRHNA and CDR2 to SNTAGT. The label giving this sample's treatment or condition can be read as: allogeneic hematopoietic cell transplantation with graft depleted of TCRalphabeta T cells and CD19 B cells. The children who served as transplant recipients had been given grafts of TCRalphabeta/CD19-depleted allogeneic hematopoietic cells. The paper as a whole reports these results and caveats: The apparently early alphabetaT-cell count recovery about two months after transplant was reportedly dependent on only several hundred rapidly expanded clones derived from non-depleted graft cells. Over the following months the frequencies of hyperexpanded clones went down, and after one year T-cell counts and TCRbeta diversity were mostly credited to newly produced T cells. In some patients, the high TCRbeta diversity seen at day 60 was put down to recipient T cells and intrathymic progenitors that had survived conditioning.

The library was prepared using PCR. Sequencer: Illumina HiSeq 2500. Molecular barcoding was employed in the preparation of TCR libraries, with unique molecular identifiers being used to normalize TCRbeta repertoire quantification. TCRdb's own reprocessing of the public reads used fastp at Q25 and MiXCR and kept productive beta chains. Rows are combined by CDR3 protein, so each entry shows the most common genes and DNA. The sample table holds fewer than 700,000 distinct CDR3 sequences, of which approximately 12% were seen once. The ten largest clones take up 2.2% of the sample. This receptor chain uses TRBV6-4 and TRBJ2-2, and 9 junction bases match TRBD2. The material was PBMCs, mostly from graft donor cells, obtained 360 days after TCRalphabeta/CD19-depleted stem cell transplant. The receptor's source is a male patient aged 10-17 years who had a stem cell transplant for acute myeloid leukemia, so the T cells may come from the graft donor. The DNA is as follows: TGTGCCAGCAGTGCGGTAGCGGGGGTCACCGGGGAGCTGTTTTTT. Translated, it gives CASSAVAGVTGELFF.